This T cell receptor (beta chain) emerged from a study of blood T cell repertoires in COVID-19. In the original workflow: Cell counts per sample came from amplifying reference gene primers. Repertoires were generated with immunoSEQ multiplex PCR, while TCRdb's copy carries only in-frame clones and drops some. D and trimming were read from the DNA, whereas the V and J calls and clone size are those reported in that table. The data show roughly 50,000 clones, with about 82% seen just once and about 12% held by the top ten. The CDR3 is 14 amino acids. CDR1 and CDR2 (germline): SGHNT, YYREEE (reference sequence). The germline V and J ends were trimmed by 2 bases and 0 bases, with 8 bases remaining between them.

The chain uses TRBV5-4 and TRBJ1-2, with D tentatively TRBD1 (6 bases). Source material: peripheral blood. The origin of this receptor is a man aged 70-80 years with active COVID-19. The CDR3 here is CASSLQGPNYGYTF. The CDR3 coding sequence is TGTGCCAGCAGCTTACAGGGACCTAACTATGGCTACACCTTC.